The T cell receptor beta chain described here comes from a study of blood T cell repertoires in COVID-19. Background on the study: There were acute and convalescent COVID-19 samples, and they came from the United States, Italy and Spain.

Some clones are missing from TCRdb's copy, which holds only in-frame ones; the method was immunoSEQ multiplex PCR. The table has over 35,000 clones, roughly 70% seen once. There are 12 residues in the CDR3. V was clipped by 10 bases and J by 5 bases; unmatched bases: 7. Germline V gene data show CDR1 as LNHDA and CDR2 as SQIVND (reference sequence). Input material: peripheral blood. The origin of this receptor is a man of 80 years or more with acute or convalescent COVID-19. The rearrangement uses TRBV19 and TRBJ2-7, with TRBD1 matching 8 bases. Here the CDR3 reads CATRQGRNEQYF. CDR3 DNA: TGTGCCACTAGACAGGGGAGAAACGAGCAGTACTTC. Using reference TRBV19 and TRBJ2-7 for the parts outside the CDR3, the full variable domain is DGGITQSPKYLFRKEGQNVTLSCEQNLNHDAMYWYRQDPGQGLRLIYYSQIVNDFQKGDIAEGYSVSREKKESFPLTVTSAQKNPTAFYLCATRQGRNEQYFGPGTRLTVT.